This TCR beta chain was profiled in a study of blood T cell repertoires in COVID-19. The wider study: The samples span acute and convalescent COVID-19 from the United States, Italy and Spain.

Per the original data handling: Scientists estimated how many nucleated cells there were by amplifying reference gene primers. Data came from immunoSEQ multiplex PCR; TCRdb stores just in-frame clones and leaves some out. The V and J calls and clone size come from that table; D and trimming were worked out from the DNA. The table lists 250,000 to 350,000 clones, about nine tenths of them singletons. Recruited during active infection, patients (from Seattle) were subsequently followed longitudinally. This CDR3 comprises 13 residues. CDR1 is SGHRS, CDR2 YFSETQ, per germline. V shed 0 bases and J 7 bases; nucleotides not matched to a gene: 3.

The specimen was peripheral blood. J is TRBJ2-5 and V is TRBV5-1; 7 bases align to TRBD2. The TCR sequence derives from a woman in her 30s with COVID-19, enrolled during active disease. The CDR3 is CASSLGRGVTQYF. The DNA for the CDR3 is TGCGCCAGCAGCTTGGGTCGGGGGGTGACCCAGTACTTC.